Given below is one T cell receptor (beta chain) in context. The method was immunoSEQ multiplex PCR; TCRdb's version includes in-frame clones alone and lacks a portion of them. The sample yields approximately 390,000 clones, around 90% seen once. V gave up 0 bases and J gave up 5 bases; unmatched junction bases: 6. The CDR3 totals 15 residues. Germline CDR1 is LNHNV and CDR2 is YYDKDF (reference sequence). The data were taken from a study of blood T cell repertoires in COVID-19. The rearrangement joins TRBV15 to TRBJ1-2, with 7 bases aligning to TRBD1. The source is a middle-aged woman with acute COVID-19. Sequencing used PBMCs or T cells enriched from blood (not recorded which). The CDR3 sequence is CATSRDIGTAYGYTF. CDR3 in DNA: TGTGCCACCAGCAGAGATATTGGGACAGCTTATGGCTACACCTTC.